The clone carrying this T cell receptor (beta chain) turned up a few times. Its specificity is not known. The source of the sample is a study of tumor-infiltrating lymphocytes in primary liver carcinoma. At the level of the study: Primary liver carcinoma, confirmed by histopathology, was surgically resected. Recorded tumor stage was T1-T3 N0M0, with diameters of about 4.2 to 10 cm. Study-wide results and limits: Overlap between tumor regions exceeded overlap of tumor with adjacent tissue or blood. Tumors reached a significantly greater top-250-clone fraction than blood did (p = 0.039).

The CDR3 is made up of 12 amino acids. V was shortened by 10 bases and J by 8 bases, with 12 bases between the two germline ends. Germline lookup yields CDR1 MDHEN and CDR2 SYDVKM. Extraction also yielded germline DNA, while blood RNA was obtained from unsorted whole blood. TCR beta cDNA was made from 500 ng total RNA with a constant-region primer. What produced the TCR beta libraries was three nested multiplex PCR rounds using slightly modified ARM-PCR. Two initial PCR rounds of around 9 cycles each paired TRBV1-TRBV30 forward primers with a C-beta reverse primer. TCRdb recomputed calls from the multiplex PCR reads with MiXCR, one row per CDR3 protein. The table has approximately 300,000 distinct CDR3 sequences, 60% to 80% seen once.

This clonotype was sampled from a man between 35 and 55 years old with primary liver carcinoma and hepatitis B virus infection. This chain joins TRBV28 and TRBJ1-6; D is unclear. The specimen was peripheral blood. This CDR3 reads CATNLEHSPLHF. CDR3 bases: TGTGCCACCAATCTCGAACATTCACCCCTCCACTTT.